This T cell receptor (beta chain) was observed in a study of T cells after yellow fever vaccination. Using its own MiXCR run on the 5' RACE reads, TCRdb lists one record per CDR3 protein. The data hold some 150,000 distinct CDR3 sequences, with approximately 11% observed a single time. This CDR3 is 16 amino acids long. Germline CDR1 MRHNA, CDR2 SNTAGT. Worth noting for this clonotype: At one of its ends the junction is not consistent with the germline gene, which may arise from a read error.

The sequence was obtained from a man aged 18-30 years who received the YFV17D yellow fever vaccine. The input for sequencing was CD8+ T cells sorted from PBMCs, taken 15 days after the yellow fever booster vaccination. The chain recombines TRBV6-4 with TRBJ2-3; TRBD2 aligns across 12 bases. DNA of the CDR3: TGTGCGAGCAGCGTAACTAGCGGGGGGTCTACAGATACGCAGTATTTT. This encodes CASSVTSGGSTDTQYF.